A selection of T cell receptor beta chains follows, all from one sample in a study of early T cells in non-severe SARS-CoV-2 infection. TCRdb passed the 5' RACE reads through MiXCR, listing each CDR3 protein once. The table shows roughly 56,000 distinct CDR3 sequences, with approximately 7.6% occurring only once. The sample comprised whole blood. The receptor source for this set is an adult who was a healthcare worker with PCR-confirmed SARS-CoV-2 infection or an uninfected control (not recorded which). Both conserved end residues are part of each CDR3. The order of the fields is D gene, J gene, clone size, V gene, CDR3 protein, CDR3 DNA. A D gene is named only where the DNA matches it firmly. Clone size appears in some rows only: once, few, many, or a class for an expanded clone.

>-|TRBJ2-2|few|TRBV4-1
CASSVTRNTGELFF
TGCGCCAGCAGCGTTACTAGGAACACCGGGGAGCTGTTTTTT
>-|TRBJ2-7|-|TRBV5-1
CASSLGDRGDGNPYEQYF
TGCGCCAGCAGCTTGGGAGATAGGGGCGACGGGAACCCCTACGAGCAGTACTTC
>-|TRBJ2-6|many|TRBV5-6
CASSFRFSGANVLTF
TGTGCCAGCAGCTTTAGGTTCTCTGGGGCCAACGTCCTGACTTTC
>TRBD2|TRBJ2-1|few|TRBV4-1
CASSQDGASGYNEQFF
TGCGCCAGCAGCCAAGATGGGGCTAGCGGCTACAATGAGCAGTTCTTC
>TRBD2|TRBJ2-1|-|TRBV20-1
CSASLGSGRTNEQFF
TGCAGTGCGTCATTGGGTAGCGGGAGGACCAATGAGCAGTTCTTC
>TRBD2|TRBJ2-1|few|TRBV7-8
CASSAQGLAYEQFF
TGTGCCAGCAGCGCCCAGGGACTAGCTTATGAGCAGTTCTTC
>TRBD1|TRBJ2-7|many|TRBV19
CASSTRTGPYEQYF
TGTGCCAGTAGTACCAGGACAGGACCCTACGAGCAGTACTTC
>-|TRBJ2-1|many|TRBV28
CASSFNEQFF
TGTGCCAGCAGTTTCAATGAGCAGTTCTTC
>TRBD2|TRBJ2-5|many|TRBV5-1
CASKTQGTSEETQYF
TGCGCCAGCAAAACCCAGGGGACTAGTGAAGAGACCCAGTACTTC
>-|TRBJ1-2|few|TRBV10-1
CASSERPDRGYTF
TGCGCCAGCAGTGAAAGGCCCGATCGTGGCTACACCTTC
>TRBD1|TRBJ1-1|-|TRBV7-8
CASSLDRVGLSRQFEAFF
TGTGCCAGCAGCCTGGACAGGGTCGGTCTGAGTCGCCAATTTGAAGCTTTCTTT
>TRBD2|TRBJ2-3|few|TRBV30
CAWCTFSSSGGPTDTQYF
TGTGCCTGGTGTACATTTTCCAGTAGCGGGGGCCCCACAGATACGCAGTATTTT
>-|TRBJ2-1|many|TRBV7-9
CASSRDISSYNEQFF
TGTGCCAGCAGCCGAGACATCAGCTCCTACAATGAGCAGTTCTTC
>TRBD1|TRBJ1-4|-|TRBV6-5
CASRDSPNEKLFF
TGTGCCAGTAGGGACAGCCCAAATGAAAAACTGTTTTTT
>-|TRBJ2-2|-|TRBV7-4
CASTPRRQPGGTGELFF
TGTGCCAGCACCCCAAGGCGGCAGCCGGGTGGAACCGGGGAGCTGTTTTTT
>-|TRBJ1-1|few|TRBV7-2
CASSLAAGTNTEAFF
TGTGCCAGCAGCTTAGCGGCAGGAACGAACACTGAAGCTTTCTTT